A selection of T cell receptor beta chains follows, all from one sample in a study of shared clonotypes between healthy human individuals. Assay: immunoSEQ multiplex PCR; the TCRdb copy retains only in-frame clones and omits some. The sample lists roughly 660,000 clones; roughly 87% were seen once. Source material: memory CD8+ T cells from PBMCs. The receptors were sampled from a man younger than 30 in good health. Some clones in this sample may be carry-over from other donors' samples. Each CDR3 is given with its conserved first and last residue. Each record gives: CDR3 protein, CDR3 DNA, J gene, V gene, D gene, clone size. The D gene is left open where the match is weak. Clone size appears in some rows only: once, few, many, or a class for an expanded clone.

CDR3: CASSSTGNGEQPQHF
DNA: TGTGCCAGCAGCTCTACAGGGAATGGCGAACAGCCCCAGCATTTT
J: TRBJ1-5
V: TRBV5-5
D: .
size: .

CDR3: CASSLGPSLNTEAFF
DNA: TGCGCCAGCAGCTTAGGACCGAGCCTGAACACTGAAGCTTTCTTT
J: TRBJ1-1
V: TRBV5-1
D: .
size: .

CDR3: CASSLSGTGVLNGYTF
DNA: TGTGCCAGCAGCCTGTCCGGGACAGGGGTTCTGAATGGCTACACCTTC
J: TRBJ1-2
V: TRBV13
D: TRBD1
size: .

CDR3: CASSQGLGHPNEQFF
DNA: TGCGCCAGCAGCCAAGGTCTAGGCCACCCCAATGAGCAGTTCTTC
J: TRBJ2-1
V: TRBV4-3
D: .
size: .

CDR3: CASSFTATREPQHF
DNA: TGTGCCAGCAGTTTCACGGCGACGAGGGAGCCCCAGCATTTT
J: TRBJ1-5
V: TRBV28
D: .
size: .

CDR3: CSVGTRTSGRLPYEQYF
DNA: TGCAGCGTTGGAACGCGGACTAGCGGGAGACTACCCTACGAGCAGTACTTC
J: TRBJ2-7
V: TRBV29-1
D: TRBD2
size: .

CDR3: CASSETTPDTQYF
DNA: TGTGCCAGCAGCGAAACGACTCCGGATACGCAGTATTTT
J: TRBJ2-3
V: TRBV7-2
D: .
size: .

CDR3: CASSIWLVSYNEQFF
DNA: TGTGCCAGTAGTATCTGGCTAGTCTCCTACAATGAGCAGTTCTTC
J: TRBJ2-1
V: TRBV19
D: .
size: .

CDR3: CSVQPFPNTGELFF
DNA: TGCAGCGTCCAGCCTTTCCCGAACACCGGGGAGCTGTTTTTT
J: TRBJ2-2
V: TRBV29-1
D: .
size: .

CDR3: CASSLPAGVRANEQFF
DNA: TGTGCCAGCAGTTTACCAGCGGGAGTAAGGGCCAATGAGCAGTTCTTC
J: TRBJ2-1
V: TRBV28
D: TRBD2
size: .

CDR3: CASSFSSGQSYNEQFF
DNA: TGTGCCAGCAGCTTCTCCAGCGGCCAGTCCTACAATGAGCAGTTCTTC
J: TRBJ2-1
V: TRBV7-2
D: .
size: .

CDR3: CASSPWDSNQPQHF
DNA: TGTGCCAGCTCACCCTGGGACAGCAATCAGCCCCAGCATTTT
J: TRBJ1-5
V: TRBV18
D: .
size: .

CDR3: CAGRTNSRTDTQYF
DNA: TGTGCCGGAAGGACTAACTCCCGCACAGATACGCAGTATTTT
J: TRBJ2-3
V: TRBV28
D: .
size: few

CDR3: CASSLGPLAGAEDTQYF
DNA: TGTGCCAGCAGTTTAGGTCCCCTAGCGGGAGCGGAGGATACGCAGTATTTT
J: TRBJ2-3
V: TRBV28
D: TRBD2
size: .

CDR3: CASSIGQGAALLNTEAFF
DNA: TGTGCCAGCAGCATAGGACAGGGGGCTGCCTTACTGAACACTGAAGCTTTCTTT
J: TRBJ1-1
V: TRBV7-8
D: TRBD1
size: once

CDR3: CASSIGRGKADTQYF
DNA: TGTGCCAGTAGTATTGGCAGAGGGAAGGCAGATACGCAGTATTTT
J: TRBJ2-3
V: TRBV19
D: .
size: .

CDR3: CASSPHGGRTSHEQYF
DNA: TGTGCCAGCAGCCCACATGGGGGCAGGACGTCCCACGAGCAGTACTTC
J: TRBJ2-7
V: TRBV14
D: .
size: .

CDR3: CASSLPRGSYNEQFF
DNA: TGTGCCAGCAGCTTGCCCAGGGGTTCCTACAATGAGCAGTTCTTC
J: TRBJ2-1
V: TRBV7-8
D: .
size: .

CDR3: CASSAYQANTEAFF
DNA: TGTGCCAGCAGCGCCTATCAGGCCAACACTGAAGCTTTCTTT
J: TRBJ1-1
V: TRBV9
D: .
size: .

CDR3: CASSFSGSPFWVF
DNA: TGTGCCAGCAGTTTTAGCGGGAGCCCCTTTTGGGTCTTC
J: TRBJ2-1
V: TRBV27
D: TRBD2
size: .

CDR3: CASSLGFKGEQYF
DNA: TGTGCCAGCAGCTTAGGGTTCAAGGGCGAGCAGTACTTC
J: TRBJ2-7
V: TRBV11-2
D: .
size: .

CDR3: CASSLNPRSSYNEQFF
DNA: TGTGCCAGCAGCTTAAATCCCCGTAGCTCCTACAATGAGCAGTTCTTC
J: TRBJ2-1
V: TRBV13
D: .
size: once

CDR3: CASSSRKGQYEQYF
DNA: TGTGCCAGCAGCTCTCGAAAGGGACAGTACGAGCAGTACTTC
J: TRBJ2-7
V: TRBV5-8
D: TRBD1
size: .

CDR3: CASSLGGVLLETQYF
DNA: TGCGCCAGCAGCTTGGGCGGGGTCCTCCTTGAGACCCAGTACTTC
J: TRBJ2-5
V: TRBV5-1
D: .
size: .

CDR3: CASSLWLPSSSYNEQFF
DNA: TGTGCCAGCAGCTTATGGCTACCCTCGAGCTCCTACAATGAGCAGTTCTTC
J: TRBJ2-1
V: TRBV13
D: .
size: .

CDR3: CASSLLAGGTGELFF
DNA: TGTGCCAGCAGTTTACTGGCGGGAGGGACCGGGGAGCTGTTTTTT
J: TRBJ2-2
V: TRBV28
D: TRBD2
size: .

CDR3: CASSDSMGGDTQYF
DNA: TGTGCCAGCAGTGACTCGATGGGTGGGGATACGCAGTATTTT
J: TRBJ2-3
V: TRBV6-4
D: .
size: .

CDR3: CASSSPSTGRAAEQFF
DNA: TGTGCCAGCAGTAGCCCCTCGACCGGGAGGGCAGCTGAGCAGTTCTTC
J: TRBJ2-1
V: TRBV27
D: TRBD2
size: .

CDR3: CASSYTGNVDTQYF
DNA: TGTGCCAGCAGTTATACGGGAAATGTAGATACGCAGTATTTT
J: TRBJ2-3
V: TRBV6-5
D: .
size: .

CDR3: CASSWVTGSYEQYF
DNA: TGTGCCAGCAGTTGGGTGACGGGCTCCTACGAGCAGTACTTC
J: TRBJ2-7
V: TRBV28
D: .
size: .

CDR3: CASRSGPPYEQYF
DNA: TGTGCCAGTAGAAGCGGTCCCCCCTACGAGCAGTACTTC
J: TRBJ2-7
V: TRBV19
D: .
size: .

CDR3: CASSFPHEQFF
DNA: TGTGCCAGCAGCTTCCCCCATGAGCAGTTCTTC
J: TRBJ2-1
V: TRBV7-2
D: .
size: .

CDR3: CASSRDRGNGPGELFF
DNA: TGTGCCAGCAGCAGAGACAGGGGAAACGGGCCCGGGGAGCTGTTTTTT
J: TRBJ2-2
V: TRBV7-9
D: TRBD1
size: .

CDR3: CASSLGTVEQFF
DNA: TGTGCCAGCAGCCTCGGGACCGTCGAGCAGTTCTTC
J: TRBJ2-1
V: TRBV7-3
D: .
size: .

CDR3: CASRVAGDYNEQFF
DNA: TGCGCCAGCAGAGTAGCGGGAGACTACAATGAGCAGTTCTTC
J: TRBJ2-1
V: TRBV10-2
D: TRBD2
size: .

CDR3: CASTKSGTSTDTQYF
DNA: TGTGCCAGCACCAAGTCCGGGACTAGCACAGATACGCAGTATTTT
J: TRBJ2-3
V: TRBV9
D: .
size: .

CDR3: CASSLALTKNTGELFF
DNA: TGTGCCAGCAGCTTAGCCCTTACTAAGAACACCGGGGAGCTGTTTTTT
J: TRBJ2-2
V: TRBV7-9
D: .
size: .

CDR3: CASSFRDRASGANVLTF
DNA: TGTGCCAGCAGTTTCCGGGACAGAGCCTCTGGGGCCAACGTCCTGACTTTC
J: TRBJ2-6
V: TRBV27
D: TRBD1
size: .

CDR3: CASRGPDYPYEQYF
DNA: TGTGCCAGCAGGGGGCCCGACTATCCCTACGAGCAGTACTTC
J: TRBJ2-7
V: TRBV27
D: .
size: .

CDR3: CASSDSDETYEQYF
DNA: TGTGCCAGCAGTGATTCTGATGAAACCTACGAGCAGTACTTC
J: TRBJ2-7
V: TRBV2
D: .
size: .

CDR3: CASSPHRDRGYEQYF
DNA: TGTGCCAGCAGTCCCCACCGGGACAGGGGATACGAGCAGTACTTC
J: TRBJ2-7
V: TRBV27
D: TRBD1
size: .

CDR3: CASSLGGAYSYEQYF
DNA: TGTGCCAGCAGCTTGGGCGGGGCTTATTCCTACGAGCAGTACTTC
J: TRBJ2-7
V: TRBV7-9
D: .
size: .